Included here is one TCR beta chain sequence, with context. The protocol was immunoSEQ multiplex PCR, while the TCRdb copy is restricted to in-frame clones and leaves out a portion. The table records about 300,000 clones, just over 90% of them present only once. The CDR3 totals 14 residues. Losses at the gene ends were 5 bases for V and 1 base for J; bases not matched to a gene: 3. Germline V gene data show CDR1 as GTSNPN and CDR2 as SVGIG (reference sequence). This sample was taken from a study of blood T cell repertoires in COVID-19. The chain links TRBV30 to TRBJ1-5; 9 nucleotides align to TRBD1. The sample was peripheral blood. The sequence came from a woman in her twenties or thirties with COVID-19, enrolled during active disease. CDR3 DNA sequence: TGTGCCTGGGGACAGGGGATGAGCAATCAGCCCCAGCATTTT. Its protein product is CAWGQGMSNQPQHF.